This TCR beta chain derives from a study of blood T cells in healthy people across ages. Trimming removed 2 bases from V and 2 bases from J, with 10 bases in between. The CDR3 runs to 14 residues. CDR1 and CDR2 from the germline V gene are DFQATT and SNEGSKA (reference sequence). With a J-beta primer mix and a sample-barcoded 5' primer, a second PCR ran roughly 6 to 11 cycles. TCRdb reprocessed the 5' RACE reads via MiXCR and lists one record per CDR3 protein. This sample has around 1,000,000 distinct CDR3 sequences, with approximately 25% found just once. This same sample was also taken into another study, of T cells of mothers and their children.

This clonotype originated in a girl aged 2-15 years in good health. The chain carries TRBV20-1 and TRBJ2-1, with a tentative D call TRBD2 (7 bases). Sequenced: blood. The CDR3 bases are TGCAGTGCTAGATGGGGGGGCCCCTACAATGAGCAGTTCTTC. It yields the protein CSARWGGPYNEQFF.